The 10 T cell receptor beta chains below come from one sample, sequenced in a study of post-analysis software for immune sequencing data. The library was made from cDNA and included unique molecular identifiers. TCRdb reanalysed the PCR reads using MiXCR and keeps one entry per CDR3 protein. The sample includes about 560,000 distinct CDR3 sequences, 44% of them seen just once. Overall study findings and caveats: Compared with controls, patients had more of about 5 TRBV segments, including TRBV5-6, TRBV5-1 and TRBV20-1.

These receptors have no identified antigens. The sequenced sample consisted of blood. The receptors shown here come from a girl aged 5-17 years with multiple sclerosis.

V gene TRBV5-1 combines with J gene TRBJ2-7; 7 bases fit TRBD2. V gave up 4 bases and J gave up 7 bases; unmatched junction bases: 14. Looked up from germline, CDR1 is SGHRS and CDR2 is YFSETQ. The CDR3 is 15 residues long. This CDR3 is CASSTKGRELDEQYF. CDR3 in DNA: TGCGCCAGCAGCACAAAGGGGCGGGAGCTGGATGAGCAGTACTTC.

The genes are TRBV20-1 and TRBJ2-1; D assignment may be TRBD1 or TRBD2 (5 bases each). CDR3 length: 14 amino acids. Germline lookup yields CDR1 DFQATT and CDR2 SNEGSKA (reference sequence). The V end lost 5 bases, the J end lost 9 bases, and 20 bases lay between the germline ends. The CDR3 DNA follows: TGCAGTGCTTCCGGGACCCCGGCGGACGGTGAGCAGTTCTTC. Its translation: CSASGTPADGEQFF.

This chain connects TRBV5-1 to TRBJ1-2; 7 positions agree with TRBD1. CDR1 is SGHRS, CDR2 YFSETQ, per germline. The CDR3 totals 16 residues. With 0 bases clipped from V and 0 bases from J, the junction kept 5 bases outside the gene matches. The CDR3 DNA reads as TGCGCCAGCAGCTTGGGGTGGACAGGAGCTAACTATGGCTACACCTTC. Translating it yields CASSLGWTGANYGYTF.

The V call is TRBV3-1, the J call TRBJ1-2, with D tentatively TRBD1 (5 bases). Germline V gene sequence: CDR1 LGHDT, CDR2 YNNKEL (reference sequence). V lost 3 bases and J 0 bases, leaving 14 bases between the germline ends. CDR3 length: 16 amino acids. CDR3: CASSHGAARANYGYTF. Written as DNA, the CDR3 is TGTGCCAGCAGCCATGGGGCAGCGCGAGCTAACTATGGCTACACCTTC.

The V gene is TRBV7-9, the J gene TRBJ2-7, with D uncertain. CDR1 SEHNR and CDR2 FQNEAQ come from the germline V gene (reference sequence). Trimming left V 7 bases short and J 7 bases short, with 11 bases between. CDR3 length equals 11 residues. CDR3 DNA sequence: TGTGCCAGCATGTCACATCAGGAGCAGTACTTC. Protein product: CASMSHQEQYF.

This clonotype was observed a few times. V is TRBV4-2 and J is TRBJ2-7; no clear D. The CDR3 has 14 amino acids. Germline lookup yields CDR1 LGHNA and CDR2 YNFKEQ. Trimming stripped 2 bases from V and 3 bases from J, with 11 bases between. The chain's CDR3 is CASSQLQHDYEQYF. In DNA, the CDR3 is TGTGCCAGCAGCCAACTTCAGCACGACTACGAGCAGTACTTC.

A single count supports this clonotype. The V gene is TRBV20-1, the J gene TRBJ2-2; D unresolved. CDR1 and CDR2 (germline): DFQATT, SNEGSKA (reference sequence). Trimming took 6 bases from V and 5 from J, leaving 7 bases between them. The CDR3 sequence is 11 residues long. CDR3 residues: CSAGTTGELFF. CDR3 in DNA: TGCAGTGCCGGAACTACCGGGGAGCTGTTTTTT.

This chain links TRBV7-9 with TRBJ2-3; TRBD1 might be the D (5 bases). V was clipped by 8 bases and J by 6 bases, with 15 bases between them. CDR1 is SEHNR and CDR2 is FQNEAQ in the germline V gene (reference sequence). CDR3 length: 13 residues. As DNA, the CDR3 is TGTGCCAGCGGCGGACATGGGATTGATACGCAGTATTTT. Protein sequence: CASGGHGIDTQYF.

The chain has TRBV6-5 and TRBJ2-4; D may be TRBD2 (5 bases). The CDR3 length is 16 residues. Trimming took off 5 bases at V and 7 bases at J, with 21 bases between the two ends. CDR1 is MNHEY, CDR2 SVGAGI, per germline. The CDR3 DNA is TGTGCCAGCAGTCCAGACGAGAGGGCCCGCCCTAACATTCAGTACTTC. Translating it yields CASSPDERARPNIQYF.

The genes are TRBV12-3 or TRBV12-4 and TRBJ2-1; D remains ambiguous. Trimming removed 8 bases at V and 5 bases at J, with 16 bases between. The CDR3 covers 14 residues. The CDR3 DNA sequence: TGTGCCAGCCCTTCTTTGCGGTACGACAATGAGCAGTTCTTC. Translating gives CASPSLRYDNEQFF.